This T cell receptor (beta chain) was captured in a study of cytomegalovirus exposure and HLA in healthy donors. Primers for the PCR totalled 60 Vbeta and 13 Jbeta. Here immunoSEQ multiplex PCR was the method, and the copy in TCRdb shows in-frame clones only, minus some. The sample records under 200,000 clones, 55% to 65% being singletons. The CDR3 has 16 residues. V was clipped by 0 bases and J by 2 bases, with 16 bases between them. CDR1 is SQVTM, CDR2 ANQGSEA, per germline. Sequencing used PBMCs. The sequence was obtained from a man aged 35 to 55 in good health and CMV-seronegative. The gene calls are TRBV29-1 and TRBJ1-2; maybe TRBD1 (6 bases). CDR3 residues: CSVEEGAGSPNYGYTF. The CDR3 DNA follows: TGCAGCGTTGAAGAGGGGGCGGGTAGCCCGAACTATGGCTACACCTTC.